There are many counts of the clone carrying this T cell receptor (beta chain). The sample comes from a study of T cells of healthy individuals. TCRdb re-derived calls from the 5' RACE reads in MiXCR, one entry per CDR3 protein. The table includes some 69,000 distinct CDR3 sequences, 15% to 20% detected once. The receptor comes from a human donor in good health.

This chain's CDR3 is CSVDRGDTDTQYF. The CDR3 coding sequence is TGCAGCGTTGACAGGGGAGACACAGATACGCAGTATTTT. The gene calls are TRBV29-1 and TRBJ2-3, with D perhaps matching TRBD1 (6 bases). CDR1 SQVTM and CDR2 ANQGSEA come from the germline V gene. The CDR3 covers 13 residues. V lost 3 bases, J lost 2 bases, and 9 bases lay in between.